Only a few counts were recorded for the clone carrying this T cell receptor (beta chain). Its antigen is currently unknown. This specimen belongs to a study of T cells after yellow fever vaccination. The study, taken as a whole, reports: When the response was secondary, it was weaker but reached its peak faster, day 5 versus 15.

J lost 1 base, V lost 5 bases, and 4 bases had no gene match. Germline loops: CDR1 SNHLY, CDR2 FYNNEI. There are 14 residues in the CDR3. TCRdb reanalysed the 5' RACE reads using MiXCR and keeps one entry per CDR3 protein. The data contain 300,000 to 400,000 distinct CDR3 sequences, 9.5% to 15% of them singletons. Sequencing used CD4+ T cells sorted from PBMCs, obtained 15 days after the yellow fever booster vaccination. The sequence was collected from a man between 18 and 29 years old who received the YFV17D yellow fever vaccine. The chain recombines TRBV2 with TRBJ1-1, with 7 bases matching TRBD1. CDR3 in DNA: TGTGCCAGCAGTACGCAGGGGGAGAACACTGAAGCTTTCTTT. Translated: CASSTQGENTEAFF.